Sequencing of this T cell receptor beta chain was carried out in a study of regulatory T cells in long-lasting Graves disease. Stated time point: newly diagnosed GD, antithyroid drugs for less than 3 months. The TCR library used RNA extracted from PBMCs. V lost 3 bases, J lost 4 bases, and 1 base lay in between. The CDR3 totals 11 residues. For TCR beta, libraries came from iRepertoire HTBI primers and Arm-PCR of CDR3 regions. TCRdb analysed the multiplex PCR reads with MiXCR anew, one entry per CDR3 protein. The data show 360,000 or so distinct CDR3 sequences, around 11% seen once. Study-level results: There was favoring of TRBV28, TRBJ1-2 and TRBJ2-5 in persistent disease.

This clonotype was recorded many times. The antigen remains undetermined. The same sample was also studied in work on T cells in Graves' hyperthyroidism and ophthalmopathy. As that report states: Blood also carried most thyroid clonotypes expanded above 0.001. Researchers report that a 13 V-J model separated ophthalmopathy from stable hyperthyroidism.

The sequencing used peripheral blood mononuclear cells (PBMCs), collected at new diagnosis, from a patient treated with antithyroid drugs. The chain couples TRBV12-3 or TRBV12-4 to TRBJ1-3; D gene uncertain. The source is a woman under 30 with Graves disease. The CDR3 DNA reads as TGTGCCAGCAGTTTCGGAAACACCATATATTTT. This translates into CASSFGNTIYF.